One sample yielded the 9 T cell receptor beta chains listed below, sequenced in a study of blood T cell repertoires in COVID-19. Clones were read by immunoSEQ multiplex PCR, and TCRdb kept only the in-frame ones, dropping some. This table has about 87,000 clones, approximately 88% appearing once. Input material: peripheral blood. The receptor set was obtained from an elderly man with acute or convalescent COVID-19.

The V gene is TRBV6-2 or TRBV6-3, the J gene TRBJ1-4; 7 positions agree with TRBD1. V gave up 4 bases and J gave up 0 bases; unmatched junction bases: 8. CDR1 and CDR2 (germline): MNHEY, SVGEGT. CDR3 length: 17 amino acids. CDR3 sequence: CASSSWTGGATNEKLFF. The CDR3 DNA follows: TGTGCCAGCAGTTCCTGGACAGGCGGCGCAACTAATGAAAAACTGTTTTTT.

This chain uses TRBV7-2 with TRBJ2-3; TRBD2 matches 7 bases. Germline V lookup: CDR1 SGHTA, CDR2 FQGNSA. V lost 2 bases, J lost 0 bases, and 2 bases stayed unmatched. This CDR3 has 15 residues. CDR3 protein: CASSLKRGSTDTQYF. In DNA form, the CDR3 reads TGTGCCAGCAGCTTAAAGCGGGGAAGCACAGATACGCAGTATTTT.

The count of this clone is one. The rearrangement links TRBV18 to TRBJ2-7, with 9 bases aligning to TRBD1. Losses at the gene ends were 5 bases for V and 4 bases for J; bases not matched to a gene: 9. The CDR3 sequence is 15 residues long. Germline V gene data show CDR1 as KGHSH and CDR2 as LQKENI. CDR3 sequence (DNA): TGTGCCAGCTCAAGCCGGGACAGGGCTGGGTACGAGCAGTACTTC. It codes for CASSSRDRAGYEQYF.

The V gene is TRBV3-1 (or the pseudogene TRBV3-2), the J gene TRBJ1-3, with no clear D. V was trimmed by 1 base and J by 9 bases, leaving 7 bases between them. The CDR3 covers 12 residues. CDR1 is LGHDT and CDR2 is YNNKEL in the germline V gene (reference sequence). CDR3 bases: TGTGCCAGCAGCCAAGGATCGGGCACCATATATTTT. Encoded protein: CASSQGSGTIYF.

This chain links TRBV21-1 with TRBJ2-3; TRBD2, as called in the table, went unchecked against the DNA. TRBV21-1 is reported as a pseudogene. This CDR3 is 15 amino acids long. CDR3 amino acids: CASTLLAGGHHTQYF. The CDR3 DNA reads TGTGCCAGCACGTTGTTAGCGGGGGGCCACCATACGCAGTATTTT.

The rearrangement links TRBV19 to TRBJ2-1, with D possibly matching TRBD2 (6 bases). This CDR3 has 13 residues. Germline-derived CDR1 and CDR2 are LNHDA and SQIVND (reference sequence). Trimming removed 7 bases at V and 9 bases at J, with 16 bases between. CDR3 in amino acids: CASIGGGKGEQFF. The CDR3 DNA reads TGTGCCAGTATAGGAGGCGGGAAGGGTGAGCAGTTCTTC.

V and J are TRBV5-1 and TRBJ1-6, with 8 bases matching TRBD1. The germline V gene has CDR1 SGHRS and CDR2 YFSETQ. This CDR3 region has 15 residues. V was pared by 0 bases and J by 9 bases, with 5 bases of the junction left unmatched. For the CDR3, the DNA is TGCGCCAGCAGCTTGGAGGCAGGGGGCGGTTCACCCCTCCACTTT. Encoded protein: CASSLEAGGGSPLHF.

J is TRBJ1-5 and V is TRBV16, with a tentative D call TRBD1 (6 bases). V was shortened by 6 bases and J by 6 bases, with 12 bases between the two germline ends. Germline V gives CDR1 KGHSY, CDR2 FQNENV. The CDR3 length is 13 residues. CDR3 DNA sequence: TGTGCCAGCAGACGAACAGGGATTCAGCCCCAGCATTTT. It yields the protein CASRRTGIQPQHF. The whole variable domain, filled in from reference TRBV16 and TRBJ1-5, reads GEEVAQTPKHLVRGEGQKAKLYCAPIKGHSYVFWYQQVLKNEFKFLISFQNENVFDETGMPKERFSAKCLPNSPCSLEIQATKLEDSAVYFCASRRTGIQPQHFGDGTRLSIL.

The chain links TRBV5-1 to TRBJ2-7, with D possibly matching TRBD2 (5 bases). V was clipped by 0 bases and J by 2 bases, with 12 bases between them. The CDR3 sequence is 15 residues long. Germline V gene data show CDR1 as SGHRS and CDR2 as YFSETQ. The CDR3 DNA sequence: TGCGCCAGCAGCTTGGCCGGAGGAGTGGCCTACGAGCAGTACTTC. Residues: CASSLAGGVAYEQYF.